The 18 T cell receptor beta chains listed next were all sequenced from one sample in a study of cytomegalovirus exposure and HLA in healthy donors. Some clones are missing from TCRdb's copy, which holds only in-frame ones; the method was immunoSEQ multiplex PCR. The top ten clones hold over 2% of a sample with 71,000 or so clones, roughly 94% of them seen once. The specimen was PBMCs. These receptors were obtained from a young woman in good health and CMV-seronegative.

V usage is TRBV19 and J usage is TRBJ1-2; the D is unclear. The CDR3 is 13 residues long. Germline V gene lookup returns CDR1 LNHDA and CDR2 SQIVND (reference sequence). Trimming shortened V by 3 bases and J by 7 bases, and 12 bases separated the two germline ends. CDR3 bases: TGTGCCAGTAGTATTCAGTGGAGGCTTGGCTACACCTTC. This sequence encodes CASSIQWRLGYTF.

The chain uses TRBV4-1 and TRBJ1-2, with 10 bases that match TRBD1. V was pared by 4 bases and J by 4 bases, with 9 bases of the junction left unmatched. The germline V gene has CDR1 MGHRA and CDR2 YSYEKL. CDR3 length: 16 amino acids. CDR3 coding DNA: TGCGCCAGCAGCCCAACGGGACAGGGGCGCCTCTATGGCTACACCTTC. It codes for CASSPTGQGRLYGYTF.

This chain links TRBV6-5 with TRBJ2-1, with D possibly being TRBD2 (6 bases). CDR3 length equals 13 residues. V gave up 5 bases and J gave up 10 bases, with 15 bases separating them. CDR1 is MNHEY and CDR2 is SVGAGI in the germline V gene. CDR3 amino acids: CASSRRALGEQFF. For the CDR3, the DNA is TGTGCCAGCAGTAGGAGGGCGCTGGGGGAGCAGTTCTTC.

This chain links TRBV19 with TRBJ1-6; D unclear. The CDR3 sequence is 12 residues long. Germline CDR1 and CDR2: LNHDA and SQIVND (reference sequence). V was trimmed by 9 bases and J by 6 bases, leaving 9 bases between them. The CDR3 loop reads CASGVFNSPLHF. In nucleotides, the CDR3 is TGTGCCAGCGGGGTCTTTAATTCACCCCTCCACTTT.

V usage is TRBV28 and J usage is TRBJ2-5; no reliable D call. The CDR3 consists of 11 residues. V was clipped by 7 bases and J by 4 bases, with 7 bases between them. Germline CDR1 MDHEN, CDR2 SYDVKM. The CDR3: CASTSAETQYF. The CDR3 DNA reads TGTGCCAGCACGAGTGCAGAGACCCAGTACTTC.

The chain carries TRBV30 and TRBJ2-7; D possibly corresponds to TRBD2 (5 bases). Germline lookup yields CDR1 GTSNPN and CDR2 SVGIG (reference sequence). The CDR3 runs to 13 residues. The V and J ends lost 7 bases and 3 bases respectively, with 16 bases between them. CDR3 bases: TGTGCCTTAACCCGAGGCAGCGGCTACGAGCAGTACTTC. Amino acid sequence: CALTRGSGYEQYF.

This chain uses TRBV30 with TRBJ2-7; D possibly corresponds to TRBD1 (6 bases). Trimming removed 5 bases from V and 1 base from J, with 12 bases in between. Germline lookup yields CDR1 GTSNPN and CDR2 SVGIG (reference sequence). The CDR3 extends over 13 amino acids. The CDR3 is CAWDRGQSYEQYF. As DNA, the CDR3 is TGTGCCTGGGACCGAGGACAGTCCTACGAGCAGTACTTC. Together with reference TRBV30 and TRBJ2-7, the CDR3 gives the full variable domain: SQTIHQWPATLVQPVGSPLSLECTVEGTSNPNLYWYRQAAGRGLQLLFYSVGIGQISSEVPQNLSASRPQDRQFILSSKKLLLSDSGFYLCAWDRGQSYEQYFGPGTRLTVT.

The chain uses TRBV30 and TRBJ2-7; D is perhaps TRBD1 (5 bases). Trimming removed 0 bases at V and 3 bases at J, with 15 bases between. CDR1 GTSNPN and CDR2 SVGIG come from the germline V gene (reference sequence). The CDR3 has 15 amino acids. The CDR3 nucleotides are TGTGCCTGGAGTGTAGGCCCAGGGTTGAACTACGAGCAGTACTTC. This translates into CAWSVGPGLNYEQYF.

The chain is built from TRBV27 and TRBJ2-7, with a weak D call TRBD1 (5 bases). Germline V gives CDR1 MNHEY, CDR2 SMNVEV (reference sequence). CDR3 size: 14 residues. V was shortened by 11 bases and J by 3 bases, with 20 bases between the two germline ends. In DNA, the CDR3 is TGTGCCTCCGGATTTCGCAGGGCAGGCTACGAGCAGTACTTC. It yields the protein CASGFRRAGYEQYF.

This chain links TRBV28 with TRBJ1-5; 8 nucleotides match TRBD1. V was pared by 4 bases and J by 6 bases, with 8 bases of the junction left unmatched. The CDR3 covers 15 residues. Germline-derived CDR1 and CDR2 are MDHEN and SYDVKM. The CDR3 DNA is TGTGCCAGCAGTTCAGGGGGCGGATCGAGTCAGCCCCAGCATTTT. Translation: CASSSGGGSSQPQHF. The full variable domain, completed using reference TRBV28 and TRBJ1-5, is DVKVTQSSRYLVKRTGEKVFLECVQDMDHENMFWYRQDPGLGLRLIYFSYDVKMKEKGDIPEGYSVSREKKERFSLILESASTNQTSMYLCASSSGGGSSQPQHFGDGTRLSIL.

The rearrangement uses TRBV5-5 and TRBJ2-5; D gene ambiguous. Germline-derived CDR1 and CDR2 are SGHKS and YYEKEE (reference sequence). V lost 3 bases and J 5 bases, leaving 17 bases between the germline ends. The CDR3 length is 15 residues. CDR3 sequence (DNA): TGTGCCAGCAGCTCAACCGGTGGCAGGATTGAGACCCAGTACTTC. Translating it yields CASSSTGGRIETQYF.

The V call is TRBV6-6, the J call TRBJ2-3; 8 positions agree with TRBD2. J was trimmed by 5 bases and V by 6 bases; bases with no gene match: 1. CDR3 length equals 12 residues. Germline V gives CDR1 MNHNY, CDR2 SVGAGI (reference sequence). CDR3 sequence reads: CASSGREDTQYF. The CDR3 nucleotides read TGTGCCAGCAGCGGGAGGGAAGATACGCAGTATTTT.

This chain joins TRBV7-9 and TRBJ1-2; no firm D call. Trimming took 7 bases from V and 4 from J, leaving 13 bases between them. The CDR3 spans 13 residues. The V gene's germline CDR1 is SEHNR and CDR2 FQNEAQ (reference sequence). CDR3 sequence (DNA): TGTGCCAGCATCGACCGGGGTGGCTATGGCTACACCTTC. Translated, it gives CASIDRGGYGYTF.

This sequence joins TRBV7-2 and TRBJ2-3; unclear D gene. The germline V and J ends were trimmed by 5 bases and 3 bases, with 6 bases remaining between them. CDR3 length: 12 residues. The germline CDR1 and CDR2 sequences are SGHTA and FQGNSA. The CDR3 sequence: CASSPFTDTQYF. In nucleotides, the CDR3 is TGTGCCAGCAGCCCCTTTACAGATACGCAGTATTTT.

V is TRBV30 and J is TRBJ1-2, with a tentative D call TRBD1 (6 bases). V was trimmed by 5 bases and J by 0 bases, leaving 13 bases between them. The CDR3 totals 14 residues. CDR1 and CDR2 (germline): GTSNPN, SVGIG (reference sequence). DNA for the CDR3: TGTGCCTGGGAACAGGGTTTGGCTAACTATGGCTACACCTTC. Its translation is CAWEQGLANYGYTF.

V usage is TRBV7-2 and J usage is TRBJ1-5; D is possibly TRBD1 (5 bases). The CDR3 is 14 amino acids. CDR1 is SGHTA and CDR2 is FQGNSA in the germline V gene. Trimming cost V 1 base and J 6 bases, with 10 bases left between them. The CDR3 loop reads CASSLDGAGQPQHF. The CDR3 DNA follows: TGTGCCAGCAGCTTAGATGGGGCCGGTCAGCCCCAGCATTTT. The variable domain in full, completed from reference TRBV7-2 and TRBJ1-5, reads GAGVSQSPSNKVTEKGKDVELRCDPISGHTALYWYRQSLGQGLEFLIYFQGNSAPDKSGLPSDRFSAERTGGSVSTLTIQRTQQEDSAVYLCASSLDGAGQPQHFGDGTRLSIL.

The chain combines TRBV2 with TRBJ2-1, with a tentative D call TRBD2 (6 bases). This CDR3 is built from 11 residues. Germline values: CDR1 SNHLY, CDR2 FYNNEI. Trimming took 8 bases from V and 4 from J, leaving 6 bases between them. The CDR3 is CASGLYNEQFF. The CDR3 DNA follows: TGTGCCAGCGGACTATACAATGAGCAGTTCTTC.

The chain links TRBV5-4 to TRBJ2-7; a possible D gene is TRBD2 (5 bases). This CDR3 has 16 amino acids. Trimming removed 0 bases at V and 0 bases at J, with 13 bases between. The germline CDR1 and CDR2 sequences are SGHNT and YYREEE (reference sequence). In nucleotides, the CDR3 is TGTGCCAGCAGCTTGGTGGCGGGCTACAGCTCCTACGAGCAGTACTTC. Amino acid sequence: CASSLVAGYSSYEQYF.